In this sample, the clone carrying this T cell receptor (beta chain) turned up a few times. The data were produced by immunoSEQ multiplex PCR, yet TCRdb's version contains in-frame clones alone and is incomplete. The profile shows approximately 730,000 clones, 70% to 90% of them singletons. This CDR3 has 16 residues. Germline V gene sequence: CDR1 MNHEY, CDR2 SMNVEV (reference sequence). J was trimmed by 5 bases and V by 5 bases; bases with no gene match: 14. These data come from a study of shared T cell receptors in the human thymus. This sample also appeared in a second study, on human thymus T cells.

The source material was thymocytes. The genes are TRBV27 and TRBJ2-7; 8 bases match TRBD2. This TCR was sampled from a girl under two years old with a congenital heart defect. The CDR3: CASSRLLAGGGHEQYF. DNA for the CDR3: TGTGCCAGCAGTCGCTTATTGGCGGGGGGCGGCCACGAGCAGTACTTC.